This T cell receptor beta chain derives from a study of blood T cell repertoires in COVID-19. Overall study context: Donors in the United States, Italy and Spain gave samples during acute or convalescent COVID-19. PBMCs, B-cell-depleted T cells, or T cells were the source of the cDNA or gDNA that made up the material.

Participants came from about two dozen US areas, aged about 18 to 95 years. Donors of Cohort 3 who recovered were those that had two negative PCRs, clearance, or symptom resolution. The method was immunoSEQ multiplex PCR; TCRdb's version includes in-frame clones alone and lacks a portion of them. The data hold approximately 350,000 clones, with 75% to 90% observed a single time. The V end was cut by 3 bases, the J end by 4 bases, with 10 bases between. The CDR3 totals 14 residues. Germline lookup yields CDR1 MNHEY and CDR2 SMNVEV (reference sequence). This TCR derives from a woman between 45 and 65 years old who had recovered from COVID-19. The chain links TRBV27 to TRBJ1-3, with D possibly TRBD1 on 6 matching bases. Sequencing used PBMCs or T cells enriched from blood (not recorded which). For the CDR3, the DNA is TGTGCCAGCAGTTTCGGGGGGCGCGGAAACACCATATATTTT. Its protein product is CASSFGGRGNTIYF.